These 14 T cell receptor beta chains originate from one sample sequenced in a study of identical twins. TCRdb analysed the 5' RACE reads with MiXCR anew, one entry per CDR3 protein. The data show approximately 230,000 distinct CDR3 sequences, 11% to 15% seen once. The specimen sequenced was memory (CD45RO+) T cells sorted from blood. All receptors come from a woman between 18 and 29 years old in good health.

Here the CDR3 reads CASNPRGAFTEAFF. CDR3 sequence (DNA): TGTGCCAGCAACCCGAGGGGGGCCTTTACTGAAGCTTTCTTT. This sequence joins TRBV12-3 or TRBV12-4 and TRBJ1-1, with a possible D match to TRBD1 (6 bases). The V end lost 7 bases, the J end lost 5 bases, and 17 bases lay between the germline ends. The CDR3 covers 14 residues.

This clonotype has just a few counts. Here the CDR3 reads CASSITGDTQYF. The CDR3 DNA reads as TGTGCCAGCAGCATCACGGGGGATACGCAGTATTTT. The chain has TRBV7-9 and TRBJ2-3, with a weak D call TRBD2 (5 bases). The V and J ends lost 5 bases and 6 bases respectively, with 9 bases between them. Germline values: CDR1 SEHNR, CDR2 FQNEAQ (reference sequence). This CDR3 contains 12 residues.

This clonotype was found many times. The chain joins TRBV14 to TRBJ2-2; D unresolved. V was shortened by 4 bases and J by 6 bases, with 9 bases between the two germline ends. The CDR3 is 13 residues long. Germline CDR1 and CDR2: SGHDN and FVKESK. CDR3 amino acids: CASSPIGSGELFF. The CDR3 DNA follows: TGTGCCAGCAGCCCCATAGGGTCCGGGGAGCTGTTTTTT.

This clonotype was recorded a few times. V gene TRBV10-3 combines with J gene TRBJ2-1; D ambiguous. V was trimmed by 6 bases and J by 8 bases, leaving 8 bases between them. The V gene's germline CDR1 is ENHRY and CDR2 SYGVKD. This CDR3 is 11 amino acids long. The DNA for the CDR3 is TGTGCCATCAGCGTAAGAGATGAGCAGTTCTTC. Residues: CAISVRDEQFF.

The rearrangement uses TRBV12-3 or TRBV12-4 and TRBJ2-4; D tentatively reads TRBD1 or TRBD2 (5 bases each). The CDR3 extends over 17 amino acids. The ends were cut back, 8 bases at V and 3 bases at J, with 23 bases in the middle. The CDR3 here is CASGNYPEGSYKNIQYF. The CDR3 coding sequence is TGTGCCAGCGGAAACTACCCCGAGGGGTCATACAAAAACATTCAGTACTTC.

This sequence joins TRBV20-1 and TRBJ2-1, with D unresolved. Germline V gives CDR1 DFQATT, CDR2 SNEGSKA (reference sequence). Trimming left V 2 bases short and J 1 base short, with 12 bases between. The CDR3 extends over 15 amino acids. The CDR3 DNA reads TGCAGTGCTAGATTCTTGTCGCAATCCTACAATGAGCAGTTCTTC. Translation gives CSARFLSQSYNEQFF.

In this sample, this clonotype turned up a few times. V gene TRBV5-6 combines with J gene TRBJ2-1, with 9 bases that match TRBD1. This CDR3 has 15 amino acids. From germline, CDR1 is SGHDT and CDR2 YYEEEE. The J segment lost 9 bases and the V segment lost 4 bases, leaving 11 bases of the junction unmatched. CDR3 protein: CASSPNPGTGFEQFF. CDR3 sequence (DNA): TGTGCCAGCAGCCCCAACCCCGGGACAGGGTTTGAGCAGTTCTTC. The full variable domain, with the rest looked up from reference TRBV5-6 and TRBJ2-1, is DAGVTQSPTHLIKTRGQQVTLRCSPKSGHDTVSWYQQALGQGPQFIFQYYEEEERQRGNFPDRFSGHQFPNYSSELNVNALLLGDSALYLCASSPNPGTGFEQFFGPGTRLTVL.

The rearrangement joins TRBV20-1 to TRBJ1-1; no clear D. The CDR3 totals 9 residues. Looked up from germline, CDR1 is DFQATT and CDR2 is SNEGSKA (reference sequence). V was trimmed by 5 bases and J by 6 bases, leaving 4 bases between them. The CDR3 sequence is CSAPAEAFF. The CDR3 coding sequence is TGCAGTGCTCCCGCTGAAGCTTTCTTT.

The CDR3 DNA is TGTGCCAGCAGCCAAGGAAGGCATGAGCAGTTCTTC. Translation gives CASSQGRHEQFF. The chain links TRBV3-1 to TRBJ2-1; D gene uncertain. The CDR3 consists of 12 residues. The V gene lost 1 base and the J gene lost 8 bases, with 6 bases spanning the gap. Germline CDR1 LGHDT, CDR2 YNNKEL (reference sequence).

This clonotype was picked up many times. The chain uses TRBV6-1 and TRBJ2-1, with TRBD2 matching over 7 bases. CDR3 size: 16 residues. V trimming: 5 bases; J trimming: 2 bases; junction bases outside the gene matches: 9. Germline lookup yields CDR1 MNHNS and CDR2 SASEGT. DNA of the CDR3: TGTGCCAGCAGTCCCCAACTAGCGTCAACCTACAATGAGCAGTTCTTC. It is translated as CASSPQLASTYNEQFF.

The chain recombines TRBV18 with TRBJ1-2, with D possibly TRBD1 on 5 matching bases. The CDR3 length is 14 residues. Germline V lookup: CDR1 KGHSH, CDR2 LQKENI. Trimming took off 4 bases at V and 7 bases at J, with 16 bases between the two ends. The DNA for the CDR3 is TGTGCCAGCTCACAGACAGCATCTCAGGGTGGCTACACCTTC. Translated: CASSQTASQGGYTF. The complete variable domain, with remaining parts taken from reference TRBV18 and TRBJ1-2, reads NAGVMQNPRHLVRRRGQEARLRCSPMKGHSHVYWYRQLPEEGLKFMVYLQKENIIDESGMPKERFSAEFPKEGPSILRIQQVVRGDSAAYFCASSQTASQGGYTFGSGTRLTVV.

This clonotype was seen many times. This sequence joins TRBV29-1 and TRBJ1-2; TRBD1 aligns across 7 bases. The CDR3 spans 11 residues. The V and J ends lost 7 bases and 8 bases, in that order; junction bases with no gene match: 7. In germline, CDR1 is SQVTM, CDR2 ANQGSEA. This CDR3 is CSGRQGEGYTF. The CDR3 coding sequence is TGCAGCGGCAGACAGGGTGAAGGCTACACCTTC.

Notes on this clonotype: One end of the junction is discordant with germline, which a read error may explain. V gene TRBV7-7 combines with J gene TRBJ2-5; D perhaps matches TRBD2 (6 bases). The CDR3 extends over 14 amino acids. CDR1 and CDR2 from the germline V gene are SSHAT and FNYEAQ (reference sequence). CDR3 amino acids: CASSFGGVQETQYF. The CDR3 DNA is TGTGCTAGCAGCTTCGGCGGGGTTCAAGAGACCCAGTACTTC.

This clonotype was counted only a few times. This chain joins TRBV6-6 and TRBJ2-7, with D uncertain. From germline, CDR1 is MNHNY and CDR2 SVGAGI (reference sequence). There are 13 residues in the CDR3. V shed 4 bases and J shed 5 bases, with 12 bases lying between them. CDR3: CASSLIEAHEQYF. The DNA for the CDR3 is TGTGCCAGCAGTTTAATTGAGGCCCACGAGCAGTACTTC.